The TCR beta chain described here comes from a study of cytomegalovirus exposure and HLA in healthy donors. Across the whole study: Earlier findings included 117 million unique TCR beta sequences obtained from about 179 million T cells. Findings and caveats of the study: Later work found that TCR association rates differed between HLA loci; DRB1 had the most and HLA-C the fewest.

PCR involved 60 Vbeta and 13 Jbeta primers. Only in-frame clones appear in the TCRdb table, and some are missing; sequencing was by immunoSEQ multiplex PCR. The sample carries approximately 54,000 clones, more than 70% recorded once. On this clone itself: Its specificity is unknown.

The sequenced sample was PBMCs. The receptor was derived from a young woman in good health and CMV-seronegative.

The CDR3 region is CASSALGARQPQHF. The CDR3 DNA follows: TGTGCCAGCAGCGCCCTAGGGGCACGGCAGCCCCAGCATTTT. The V and J genes are TRBV9 and TRBJ1-5, with D perhaps TRBD1 (5 bases). Germline V CDR1 and CDR2: SGDLS, YYNGEE. The CDR3 has 14 amino acids. Trimming pared 3 bases from V and 7 bases from J, leaving 14 bases between.